One and the same sample provided the 5 T cell receptor beta chains below, sequenced in a study of T cell responses to AZD1222 COVID-19 vaccine. Assay: immunoSEQ multiplex PCR; the TCRdb copy retains only in-frame clones and omits some. The table has tens of thousands of clones, 84% seen once; the top ten hold more than 8.5%. This material consisted of peripheral blood, taken on day 0 of AZD1222 vaccination. The receptors stem from an adult in good health.

This rearrangement joins TRBV7-6 to TRBJ1-5, with D maybe TRBD1 (6 bases). V lost 5 bases and J 4 bases, leaving 15 bases between the germline ends. Per the germline V gene, CDR1 is SGHVS and CDR2 is FNYEAQ. The CDR3 has 15 amino acids. CDR3 nucleotide sequence: TGTGCCAGCAGCCAGCAGACAGGTGGGAATCAGCCCCAGCATTTT. Translation: CASSQQTGGNQPQHF.

The chain carries TRBV9 and TRBJ2-1; 16 bases line up with TRBD2. Germline CDR1 SGDLS, CDR2 YYNGEE. CDR3 size: 16 residues. V was pared by 2 bases and J by 5 bases, with 1 base of the junction left unmatched. The CDR3 DNA is TGTGCCAGCAGCGTGGGACTAGCGGGGGGGAACAATGAGCAGTTCTTC. It translates to CASSVGLAGGNNEQFF.

The chain employs TRBV5-1 and TRBJ2-2; 7 nucleotides align to TRBD1. The CDR3 runs 15 residues. Germline-derived CDR1 and CDR2 are SGHRS and YFSETQ. V was clipped by 0 bases and J by 4 bases; unmatched bases: 3. CDR3 nucleotides: TGCGCCAGCAGCTTGGTTACAGGGGTCACCGGGGAGCTGTTTTTT. It yields the protein CASSLVTGVTGELFF. Using reference TRBV5-1 and TRBJ2-2 for the parts outside the CDR3, the full variable domain is KAGVTQTPRYLIKTRGQQVTLSCSPISGHRSVSWYQQTPGQGLQFLFEYFSETQRNKGNFPGRFSGRQFSNSRSEMNVSTLELGDSALYLCASSLVTGVTGELFFGEGSRLTVL.

This clone was seen a few times. This same CDR3 is encoded by further DNA sequences in the sample. The rearrangement joins TRBV5-5 to TRBJ2-7; no clear D. V was pared by 0 bases and J by 0 bases, with 4 bases between. Germline values: CDR1 SGHKS, CDR2 YYEKEE (reference sequence). The length of the CDR3 is 13 residues. CDR3 amino acids: CASSLGSSYEQYF. CDR3 sequence (DNA): TGTGCCAGCAGCTTGGGTTCCTCCTACGAGCAGTACTTC.

This chain uses TRBV7-2 with TRBJ1-3; tentative D call: TRBD1 (6 bases). CDR1 SGHTA and CDR2 FQGNSA come from the germline V gene. There are 13 residues in the CDR3. Trimming took 1 base from V and 9 from J, leaving 10 bases between them. CDR3 in DNA: TGTGCCAGCAGCTTAGGAGAGGGGGTCACCATATATTTT. This codes for CASSLGEGVTIYF.